Shown below are 10 T cell receptor beta chains from a single sample sequenced in a study of post-analysis software for immune sequencing data. Researchers reported that TCR beta cDNA libraries carried unique molecular identifiers. TCRdb redid the calling of the PCR reads with MiXCR, one entry per CDR3 protein. Among about 400,000 distinct CDR3 sequences, less than 40% were seen once, and the ten largest hold around an eighth. Study results and limitations: TRBV segments more frequent in patients than in controls numbered five and included TRBV5-6, TRBV5-1 and TRBV20-1.

These receptors' antigens are unknown. Sequencing was performed on blood. These receptors came from a girl aged 5-17 years with multiple sclerosis.

This rearrangement joins TRBV18 to TRBJ2-2, with D uncertain. The CDR3 runs to 13 residues. Per germline, CDR1 KGHSH and CDR2 LQKENI. The V end was cut by 4 bases, the J end by 4 bases, with 7 bases between. The CDR3 nucleotides are TGTGCCAGCTCACAAAGCACCACCGGGGAGCTGTTTTTT. This sequence encodes CASSQSTTGELFF.

The genes are TRBV3-1 and TRBJ2-7; no clear D gene. The DNA end lines up better with TRBJ2-5; the J call may be wrong. The length of the CDR3 is 14 residues. CDR1 is LGHDT, CDR2 YNNKEL, per germline (reference sequence). CDR3 amino acids: CASSPPLGTETQYF. The CDR3 DNA is TGTGCCAGCAGCCCACCCCTGGGAACAGAGACCCAGTACTTC.

This clonotype has only a few counts. The genes are TRBV2 and TRBJ2-3, with 9 bases aligning to TRBD2. V gave up 9 bases and J gave up 5 bases; unmatched junction bases: 9. Germline CDR1 is SNHLY and CDR2 is FYNNEI. This CDR3 comprises 14 residues. The CDR3 DNA follows: TGTGCCAGTGTCGAGCGGGGGGTCGTAGATACGCAGTATTTT. This sequence encodes CASVERGVVDTQYF.

This clonotype has just a few counts. The chain is built from TRBV12-3 or TRBV12-4 and TRBJ1-5; 7 bases line up with TRBD1. With V trimmed by 6 bases and J by 3 bases, 8 bases remained unmatched. The CDR3 contains 15 residues. Here the CDR3 DNA reads TGTGCCAGCAGGTCCGGACAGGACTTCAATCAGCCCCAGCATTTT. It is translated as CASRSGQDFNQPQHF.

This chain uses TRBV6-1 with TRBJ2-3; perhaps D is TRBD1 or TRBD2 (6 bases each). The germline V gene has CDR1 MNHNS and CDR2 SASEGT. Between the trimmed V and J ends, which lost 1 base and 0 bases, there was a span of 14 bases. CDR3 length equals 17 residues. This CDR3 reads CASSEGGALLSTDTQYF. CDR3 coding DNA: TGTGCCAGCAGTGAAGGGGGGGCCCTACTAAGCACAGATACGCAGTATTTT.

This clonotype has just a few counts. The chain couples TRBV15 to TRBJ2-1; D possibly corresponds to TRBD2 (5 bases). The CDR3 contains 14 residues. V was shortened by 3 bases and J by 9 bases, with 15 bases between the two germline ends. In germline, CDR1 is LNHNV, CDR2 YYDKDF (reference sequence). The CDR3 reads CATSSRTVPGEQFF. CDR3 nucleotide sequence: TGTGCCACCAGCAGCCGGACTGTCCCGGGTGAGCAGTTCTTC. Combining the CDR3 with reference TRBV15 and TRBJ2-1 gives the whole variable domain DAMVIQNPRYQVTQFGKPVTLSCSQTLNHNVMYWYQQKSSQAPKLLFHYYDKDFNNEADTPDNFQSRRPNTSFCFLDIRSPGLGDTAMYLCATSSRTVPGEQFFGPGTRLTVL.

This clonotype was seen more than once but under ten times. Here the CDR3 DNA reads TGTGCCAGCAGTGACCCTACAAAGGGGGCTTTGGGTGAAAAACTGTTTTTT. This codes for CASSDPTKGALGEKLFF. The genes are TRBV6-1 and TRBJ1-4, with 7 bases aligning to TRBD1. This CDR3 region has 17 residues. With 3 bases clipped from V and 7 bases from J, the junction kept 14 bases outside the gene matches. Germline CDR1 reads MNHNS; CDR2 reads SASEGT.

A few counts support this clonotype. The chain has TRBV9 and TRBJ2-5; D tentatively reads TRBD1 or TRBD2 (6 bases each). The CDR3 extends over 14 amino acids. V was shortened by 3 bases and J by 5 bases, with 14 bases between the two germline ends. Looked up from germline, CDR1 is SGDLS and CDR2 is YYNGEE. The CDR3 loop is CASSGPGAGETQYF. The CDR3 bases are TGTGCCAGCAGCGGTCCGGGGGCGGGGGAGACCCAGTACTTC.

The gene calls are TRBV20-1 and TRBJ1-2; TRBD1 matches at 7 bases. The CDR3 covers 12 residues. V shed 6 bases and J 3 bases; nucleotides not matched to a gene: 4. CDR1 DFQATT and CDR2 SNEGSKA come from the germline V gene (reference sequence). The CDR3 coding sequence is TGCAGTGCACCGACAGGGTACTATGGCTACACCTTC. Protein sequence: CSAPTGYYGYTF.

This clonotype was detected only a few times. The chain has TRBV28 and TRBJ2-4; tentative D call: TRBD1 (5 bases). From germline, CDR1 is MDHEN and CDR2 SYDVKM. V lost 5 bases and J 0 bases, leaving 14 bases between the germline ends. This CDR3 has 16 residues. As DNA, the CDR3 is TGTGCCAGCAGTGCTACGTCAGGGATAGCCAAAAACATTCAGTACTTC. Its protein product is CASSATSGIAKNIQYF.